This T cell receptor (beta chain) was captured in a study of Ad26.COV2.S vaccination and SARS-CoV-2 variants. Looking at the study overall: Doses of Ad26.COV2.S were injected into muscle once or twice, 56 days apart. Points from the study as a whole: Participants in the vaccine arm had higher spike-specific TCR breadth; placebo recipients had lower. TCR breadth and depth analyses may have underestimated total T cell responses.

About this clone: What it binds is unknown.

This CDR3 is 12 amino acids long. Germline V lookup: CDR1 SGHAT, CDR2 FQNNGV. Trimming removed 2 bases at V and 6 bases at J, with 7 bases between. Treatment indicated: some 20 received Ad26.COV2.S at low or high dose, single or two shots; about 5 received placebo; per-sample allocation not given. Day 63 after the first vaccine or placebo injection was the time point for sampling. An Ad26 vector that expressed Wuhan-strain SARS-CoV-2 spike constituted the vaccine. Repertoires were generated with immunoSEQ multiplex PCR, while TCRdb's copy carries only in-frame clones and drops some. The profile shows 300,000 to 400,000 clones, about 89% of them singletons.

The V gene is TRBV11-2, the J gene TRBJ2-5; D not resolved. This TCR was sampled from a person between 18 and 65 years old who received the Ad26.COV2.S COVID-19 vaccine or a placebo. Sample: peripheral blood, taken in a trial of Ad26.COV2.S vaccine versus placebo. This CDR3 is CASSLIGQTQYF. The CDR3 DNA reads as TGTGCCAGCAGCTTAATAGGCCAGACCCAGTACTTC.